This note documents a single T cell receptor beta chain sequence. V was shortened by 5 bases and J by 4 bases, with 14 bases between the two germline ends. This CDR3 region has 13 residues. CDR1 and CDR2 from the germline V gene are GTSNPN and SVGIG (reference sequence). These data belong to a study of blood T cell repertoires in COVID-19. Whole-study context: The origin of the acute and convalescent COVID-19 samples was the United States, Italy and Spain. Sources were T cells, B-cell-depleted T cells, or PBMCs; the material itself was cDNA or gDNA.

TCRdb's table, derived via immunoSEQ multiplex PCR, lists solely in-frame clones and lacks some. In the table there are some 180,000 clones, about nine tenths of which are singletons. Sequenced sample: peripheral blood. The rearrangement joins TRBV30 to TRBJ1-1; a weak D match, TRBD1 (6 bases). The receptor comes from a man aged 40-55 years with acute or convalescent COVID-19. For the CDR3, the DNA is TGTGCCTGGCAGGCGGGGGGGCCCACTGAAGCTTTCTTT. Its translation is CAWQAGGPTEAFF.